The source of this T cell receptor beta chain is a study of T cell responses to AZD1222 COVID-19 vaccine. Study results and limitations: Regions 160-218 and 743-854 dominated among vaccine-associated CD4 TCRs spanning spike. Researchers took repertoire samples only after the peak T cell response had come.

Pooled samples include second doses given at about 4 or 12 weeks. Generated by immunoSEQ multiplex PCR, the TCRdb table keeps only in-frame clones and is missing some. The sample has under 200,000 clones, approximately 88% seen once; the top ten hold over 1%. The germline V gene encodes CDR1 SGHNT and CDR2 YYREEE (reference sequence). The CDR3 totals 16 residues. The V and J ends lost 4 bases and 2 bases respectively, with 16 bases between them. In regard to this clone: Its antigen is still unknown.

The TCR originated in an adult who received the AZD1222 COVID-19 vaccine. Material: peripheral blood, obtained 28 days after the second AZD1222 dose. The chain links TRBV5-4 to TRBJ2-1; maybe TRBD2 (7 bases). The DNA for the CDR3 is TGTGCCAGCAGCCCTCGAGGGGGGGCCGCCTACAATGAGCAGTTCTTC. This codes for CASSPRGGAAYNEQFF.